Below, 14 T cell receptor beta chains from the same sample are listed, as sequenced in a study of T cell responses to AZD1222 COVID-19 vaccine. TCRdb's table, derived via immunoSEQ multiplex PCR, lists solely in-frame clones and lacks some. The table includes about 84,000 clones, around 90% detected once. The material was peripheral blood, obtained on day 0 of AZD1222 vaccination. These TCRs come from an adult in good health.

The chain carries TRBV5-1 and TRBJ1-2; D perhaps matches TRBD1 (5 bases). The length of the CDR3 is 18 residues. CDR1 is SGHRS, CDR2 YFSETQ, per germline. The V end lost 1 base, the J end lost 7 bases, and 26 bases lay between the germline ends. As DNA, the CDR3 is TGCGCCAGCAGCTTGCGACCAGGGAGGGAAAGCAATAGTTTTGGCTACACCTTC. Its protein product is CASSLRPGRESNSFGYTF. Full variable domain (rest looked up from reference TRBV5-1 and TRBJ1-2): KAGVTQTPRYLIKTRGQQVTLSCSPISGHRSVSWYQQTPGQGLQFLFEYFSETQRNKGNFPGRFSGRQFSNSRSEMNVSTLELGDSALYLCASSLRPGRESNSFGYTFGSGTRLTVV.

The chain couples TRBV7-2 to TRBJ1-1; D call uncertain. The ends were cut back, 7 bases at V and 3 bases at J, with 12 bases in the middle. Germline lookup yields CDR1 SGHTA and CDR2 FQGNSA. The CDR3 is 13 amino acids. The CDR3 spells CASTSGRYTEAFF. Here the CDR3 DNA reads TGTGCCAGCACCTCTGGCAGATACACTGAAGCTTTCTTT. Full variable domain (missing parts from reference TRBV7-2 and TRBJ1-1): GAGVSQSPSNKVTEKGKDVELRCDPISGHTALYWYRQSLGQGLEFLIYFQGNSAPDKSGLPSDRFSAERTGGSVSTLTIQRTQQEDSAVYLCASTSGRYTEAFFGQGTRLTVV.

The gene calls are TRBV5-4 and TRBJ1-2; 8 positions agree with TRBD1. This CDR3 is built from 14 residues. V lost 4 bases to trimming and J lost 8 bases; unmatched junction nucleotides: 10. CDR1 SGHNT and CDR2 YYREEE come from the germline V gene (reference sequence). Written as DNA, the CDR3 is TGTGCCAGCAGCCTTCGGACAGGGTTAATGGGCTACACCTTC. It codes for CASSLRTGLMGYTF.

This clone appeared a few times. The chain uses TRBV7-2 and TRBJ1-1; D is ambiguous. The V end was cut by 1 base, the J end by 1 base, with 7 bases between. The CDR3 spans 14 residues. Germline CDR1 is SGHTA and CDR2 is FQGNSA. CDR3 protein: CASSLVVSNTEAFF. The DNA for the CDR3 is TGTGCCAGCAGCTTAGTCGTTTCGAACACTGAAGCTTTCTTT.

This clone was seen just once. The J gene is TRBJ1-4, the V gene TRBV30; TRBD1 is a possible D gene (5 bases). Germline V CDR1 and CDR2: GTSNPN, SVGIG (reference sequence). This CDR3 has 15 amino acids. V was trimmed by 1 base and J by 1 base, leaving 10 bases between them. The DNA for the CDR3 is TGTGCCTGGAGTGGGCAGGGAGGAACTAATGAAAAACTGTTTTTT. It is translated as CAWSGQGGTNEKLFF.

This sequence joins TRBV27 and TRBJ2-7; D not certain. CDR1 and CDR2 (germline): MNHEY, SMNVEV (reference sequence). The CDR3 runs to 15 residues. Trimming pared 7 bases from V and 0 bases from J, leaving 16 bases between. In nucleotides, the CDR3 is TGTGCCAGCAACGAACACGGAAGGGACTCCTACGAGCAGTACTTC. Its protein is CASNEHGRDSYEQYF.

This chain uses TRBV7-3 with TRBJ1-2; D might be TRBD1 (5 bases). V was clipped by 3 bases and J by 4 bases, with 12 bases between them. Germline V CDR1 and CDR2: SGHTA, FQGTGA. The CDR3 is 14 residues long. CDR3 nucleotides: TGTGCCAGCAGCTTCGGGGGATCGGTCTATGGCTACACCTTC. This encodes CASSFGGSVYGYTF.

The DNA for the CDR3 is TGTGCCAGCACCACCCGGGGACAGGGATACGAGCAGTACTTC. This gives the protein CASTTRGQGYEQYF. V is TRBV7-8 and J is TRBJ2-7, with 9 bases fitting TRBD1. Unmatched junction bases numbered 8, after V lost 7 bases and J lost 4 bases. Germline V CDR1 and CDR2: SGHVS, FQNEAQ. The CDR3 extends over 14 amino acids.

This chain connects TRBV7-2 to TRBJ2-2; D gene unclear. The CDR3 runs to 13 residues. Germline values: CDR1 SGHTA, CDR2 FQGNSA. V lost 5 bases to trimming and J lost 7 bases, with 11 bases between them. DNA for the CDR3: TGTGCCAGCAGCCTCGGAGTAAACGGGGAGCTGTTTTTT. This codes for CASSLGVNGELFF.

The V call is TRBV5-1, the J call TRBJ1-1; 8 nucleotides align to TRBD1. Trimming at V came to 4 bases and at J to 1 base, leaving 3 bases not matched to a gene. This CDR3 region has 14 residues. Per germline, CDR1 SGHRS and CDR2 YFSETQ. The DNA for the CDR3 is TGCGCCAGCAGCGGGACAGGATGGAACACTGAAGCTTTCTTT. It codes for CASSGTGWNTEAFF. Supplemented by reference TRBV5-1 and TRBJ1-1, the full variable domain reads KAGVTQTPRYLIKTRGQQVTLSCSPISGHRSVSWYQQTPGQGLQFLFEYFSETQRNKGNFPGRFSGRQFSNSRSEMNVSTLELGDSALYLCASSGTGWNTEAFFGQGTRLTVV.

This chain links TRBV29-1 with TRBJ2-1, with D hard to call. The germline gives CDR1 SQVTM, CDR2 ANQGSEA. The CDR3 sequence is 14 residues long. Trimming took 1 base from V and 6 from J, leaving 13 bases between them. Written as DNA, the CDR3 is TGCAGCGTTGAAGTAGGGCGGCTGGGCAATGAGCAGTTCTTC. This translates into CSVEVGRLGNEQFF.

This clone was observed a few times. The V gene is TRBV7-9, the J gene TRBJ2-1, with 8 positions matching TRBD2. Germline loops: CDR1 SEHNR, CDR2 FQNEAQ (reference sequence). The CDR3 length is 18 residues. With 3 bases clipped from V and 9 bases from J, the junction kept 19 bases outside the gene matches. DNA for the CDR3: TGTGCCAGCAGCTTCGGACAGCGGGGACTAGTGGTTGGGGTTGAGCAGTTCTTC. It encodes CASSFGQRGLVVGVEQFF.

V gene TRBV5-4 combines with J gene TRBJ1-2, with D uncertain. Germline loops: CDR1 SGHNT, CDR2 YYREEE (reference sequence). The CDR3 spans 14 residues. Between the trimmed V and J ends, which lost 0 bases and 1 base, there was a span of 7 bases. The CDR3 DNA follows: TGTGCCAGCAGCTTGGCCACAGTTAACTATGGCTACACCTTC. Amino acid sequence: CASSLATVNYGYTF. Drawing the rest from reference TRBV5-4 and TRBJ1-2, the complete variable domain is ETGVTQSPTHLIKTRGQQVTLRCSSQSGHNTVSWYQQALGQGPQFIFQYYREEENGRGNFPPRFSGLQFPNYSSELNVNALELDDSALYLCASSLATVNYGYTFGSGTRLTVV.

The chain is built from TRBV6-6 and TRBJ2-1; 9 bases agree with TRBD2. After removal of 2 bases from V and 5 bases from J, the junction contained 7 bases not matched to a gene. CDR3 length: 16 amino acids. CDR1 is MNHNY and CDR2 is SVGAGI in the germline V gene (reference sequence). For the CDR3, the DNA is TGTGCCAGCAGTTACCACAGCGGGAGGATCGACAATGAGCAGTTCTTC. Protein: CASSYHSGRIDNEQFF.